This is a list of T cell receptor beta chains from one sample in a study of T-cell memory formation after mild COVID-19. One entry per CDR3 protein, called by TCRdb with MiXCR from the 5' RACE reads. The table includes under 250,000 distinct CDR3 sequences, 15% detected once. The sample consisted of PBMCs or a T cell subset sorted from them (not recorded which). The receptors derive from an adult woman who had mild COVID-19 (a few samples of this study predate the infection). Cell type and time point are not known. The CDR3 runs from the conserved cysteine through the conserved F or W. D genes are given only for firm matches. Rows give clone size only sometimes, using once, few, many, or a class for an expanded clone.

NA	TRBV7-9	TRBJ1-2	NA	CASSLRAPRDYGYTF	TGTGCCAGCAGCTTGAGGGCGCCGCGGGACTATGGCTACACCTTC
NA	TRBV5-1	TRBJ2-3	few	CASSLVTHPSTDTQYF	TGCGCCAGCAGCTTGGTTACTCATCCTAGCACAGATACGCAGTATTTT
NA	TRBV21-1	TRBJ1-1	NA	CASNKRQANTEAFF	TGTGCCAGCAACAAAAGACAGGCAAACACTGAAGCTTTCTTT
NA	TRBV7-8	TRBJ2-1	many	CASSKTHLYNEQFF	TGTGCCAGCAGCAAAACCCACCTCTACAATGAGCAGTTCTTC
NA	TRBV11-2	TRBJ1-5	NA	CASSRDPGNQPQHF	TGTGCCAGCAGCCGGGACCCCGGAAATCAGCCCCAGCATTTT
NA	TRBV5-1	TRBJ1-2	NA	CASQPGDGFYGYTF	TGCGCCAGCCAGCCGGGTGACGGATTCTATGGCTACACCTTC
NA	TRBV11-2	TRBJ2-1	NA	CASTFSGSSSYNEQFF	TGTGCCAGCACCTTTTCCGGTTCGAGCTCCTACAATGAGCAGTTCTTC
TRBD2	TRBV2	TRBJ2-1	NA	CASGGTRGYNEQFF	TGTGCCAGCGGAGGGACTAGGGGCTACAATGAGCAGTTCTTC
NA	TRBV5-5	TRBJ1-5	few	CASSLELIRYNQPQHF	TGTGCCAGCAGCTTGGAACTCATACGTTACAATCAGCCCCAGCATTTT
TRBD1	TRBV5-1	TRBJ2-7	few	CASRTGEAYEQYF	TGCGCCAGCAGGACAGGGGAGGCCTACGAGCAGTACTTC
TRBD2	TRBV5-1	TRBJ2-5	many	CASSTQRGSRETQYF	TGCGCCAGCAGTACACAGCGGGGCTCCCGGGAGACCCAGTACTTC
NA	TRBV6-1	TRBJ1-1	few	CASSSLGDTEAFF	TGTGCCAGCAGTTCTCTTGGGGACACTGAAGCTTTCTTT
TRBD2	TRBV7-8	TRBJ2-4	NA	CASSFGLAGTAKNIQYF	TGTGCCAGCAGCTTCGGACTAGCGGGAACGGCCAAAAACATTCAGTACTTC
NA	TRBV7-8	TRBJ1-1	NA	CASSPRYAGTTFRAFF	TGTGCCAGCAGCCCGAGGTACGCGGGTACCACGTTCCGGGCTTTCTTT
NA	TRBV5-6	TRBJ2-5	few	CASSPNYGATGRETQYF	TGTGCCAGCAGCCCAAATTACGGGGCCACCGGGAGAGAGACCCAGTACTTC
NA	TRBV9	TRBJ1-6	few	CASSATVYNSPLHF	TGTGCCAGCAGCGCGACCGTATATAATTCACCCCTCCACTTT
TRBD2	TRBV30	TRBJ2-5	many	CACGTATKLAGQETQYF	TGTGCCTGCGGAACGGCCACAAAACTAGCGGGGCAAGAGACCCAGTACTTC
TRBD2	TRBV7-3	TRBJ2-1	NA	CASSPGTSGRQFF	TGTGCCAGCAGCCCTGGGACTAGCGGGAGACAGTTCTTC
TRBD1	TRBV3-1	TRBJ1-3	few	CASSQSGGSSGNTIYF	TGTGCCAGCAGCCAGTCAGGGGGCTCCTCTGGAAACACCATATATTTT
NA	TRBV9	TRBJ1-5	NA	CASSVGAGRNQPQHF	TGTGCCAGCAGCGTAGGCGCAGGGAGAAATCAGCCCCAGCATTTT
NA	TRBV12-3/TRBV12-4	TRBJ1-2	few	CASSRFDSMRNYGYTF	TGTGCCAGCAGTCGTTTTGACAGCATGAGAAACTATGGCTACACCTTC
TRBD2	TRBV2	TRBJ2-1	NA	CASSRTSGNNEQFF	TGTGCCAGCAGCCGGACTAGCGGAAACAATGAGCAGTTCTTC
TRBD2	TRBV15	TRBJ2-7	NA	CATSYGGRASGRGEQYF	TGTGCCACCAGCTACGGCGGGCGGGCTAGCGGGAGAGGCGAGCAGTACTTC
NA	TRBV5-1	TRBJ2-7	NA	CASSLKGVKDEQYF	TGCGCCAGCAGCTTAAAAGGGGTGAAGGACGAGCAGTACTTC
NA	TRBV18	TRBJ1-2	few	CASSPNPDSGYGYTF	TGTGCCAGCTCACCGAATCCGGATAGCGGCTATGGCTACACCTTC
TRBD2	TRBV10-3	TRBJ2-1	many	CAIGLAGANEQFF	TGTGCCATCGGACTAGCGGGAGCCAATGAGCAGTTCTTC
TRBD2	TRBV12-3/TRBV12-4	TRBJ2-7	few	CASSAVPGLGLGEQYF	TGTGCCAGCAGTGCGGTACCGGGACTAGGGTTAGGCGAGCAGTACTTC
NA	TRBV6-6	TRBJ2-7	many	CASSYSGDTYEQYF	TGTGCCAGCAGTTACTCGGGGGACACCTACGAGCAGTACTTC
NA	TRBV6-1	TRBJ2-7	few	CASSSHTGRGEQYF	TGTGCCAGCAGTTCCCACACCGGCAGGGGCGAGCAGTACTTC
NA	TRBV20-1	TRBJ1-1	NA	CSAYRAMNTEAFF	TGCAGTGCTTACAGGGCCATGAACACTGAAGCTTTCTTT
NA	TRBV11-3	TRBJ2-1	few	CASSSGREQFF	TGTGCCAGCAGCTCGGGTAGGGAGCAGTTCTTC
NA	TRBV5-6	TRBJ2-1	NA	CASSLVGKGEGHNEQFF	TGTGCCAGCAGCTTGGTGGGTAAGGGGGAGGGGCACAATGAGCAGTTCTTC
NA	TRBV23-1	TRBJ2-2	few	CARSGGGELFF	TGCGCCAGAAGCGGCGGCGGGGAGCTGTTTTTT
TRBD1	TRBV5-6	TRBJ1-1	few	CASSSPTGDEAFF	TGTGCCAGCAGCTCCCCGACAGGGGATGAAGCTTTCTTT
NA	TRBV6-2/TRBV6-3	TRBJ1-1	NA	CASSYGAMNTEAFF	TGTGCCAGCAGTTACGGGGCAATGAACACTGAAGCTTTCTTT
NA	TRBV7-2	TRBJ1-6	few	CASSLQGRIDSPLHF	TGTGCCAGCAGCCTGCAGGGGCGAATCGATTCACCCCTCCACTTT
NA	TRBV5-1	TRBJ1-3	NA	CASSLFALTSGPGNTIYF	TGCGCCAGCAGCTTGTTCGCTCTGACCTCGGGCCCTGGAAACACCATATATTTT
NA	TRBV20-1	TRBJ2-3	few	CSARDPQRGTDTQYF	TGCAGTGCTAGAGACCCCCAGAGGGGCACAGATACGCAGTATTTT
TRBD1	TRBV12-3/TRBV12-4	TRBJ2-7	NA	CASRRGTGGISYEQYF	TGTGCCAGCAGGCGTGGGACAGGGGGCATTTCCTACGAGCAGTACTTC
NA	TRBV18	TRBJ2-7	NA	CASSLSYTGSDEQYF	TGTGCCAGCTCACTCAGTTATACAGGGTCGGACGAGCAGTACTTC
NA	TRBV6-5	TRBJ1-5	NA	CASSGLGNQPQHF	TGTGCCAGTTCGGGCTTGGGAAATCAGCCCCAGCATTTT
NA	TRBV4-1	TRBJ2-7	few	CASSQEGSGRSYEQYF	TGCGCCAGCAGCCAAGAAGGGTCCGGGCGCTCCTACGAGCAGTACTTC
NA	TRBV7-9	TRBJ1-2	NA	CASSLAGWFGGYTF	TGTGCCAGCAGCTTAGCAGGGTGGTTTGGTGGCTACACCTTC
TRBD1	TRBV15	TRBJ2-5	few	CATSRGDRGLRETQYF	TGTGCCACCAGCAGAGGCGACAGGGGCTTACGGGAGACCCAGTACTTC
NA	TRBV9	TRBJ2-3	few	CASSAHPSDTQYF	TGTGCCAGCAGCGCCCATCCTTCAGATACGCAGTATTTT
NA	TRBV6-2/TRBV6-3	TRBJ2-3	few	CASSSALMNTQYF	TGTGCCAGCAGTTCGGCACTTATGAATACGCAGTATTTT
NA	TRBV3-1	TRBJ2-7	many	CASSQVGNYKIYEQYF	TGTGCCAGCAGCCAAGTGGGGAACTATAAGATCTACGAGCAGTACTTC
TRBD1	TRBV4-2	TRBJ1-5	few	CASSQSDRGTGNQPQHF	TGTGCCAGCAGCCAATCGGACAGGGGAACCGGGAATCAGCCCCAGCATTTT
TRBD2	TRBV9	TRBJ2-1	NA	CASSVVVTSEQFF	TGTGCCAGCAGCGTAGTTGTGACTAGCGAGCAGTTCTTC
TRBD1	TRBV5-4	TRBJ1-1	few	CASSSQQGGTEAFF	TGTGCCAGCAGCTCACAACAGGGGGGAACTGAAGCTTTCTTT
NA	TRBV18	TRBJ1-4	once	CASSPRANEKLFF	TGTGCCAGCTCACCACGGGCTAATGAAAAACTGTTTTTT
NA	TRBV4-3	TRBJ2-1	NA	CASSQATGTYNEQFF	TGCGCCAGCAGCCAAGCCACCGGGACTTACAATGAGCAGTTCTTC
NA	TRBV15	TRBJ2-1	NA	CATSRALRNEQFF	TGTGCCACCAGCAGGGCCCTTAGGAATGAGCAGTTCTTC
NA	TRBV30	TRBJ1-1	NA	CAWSRTVMNTEAFF	TGTGCCTGGAGTAGGACGGTGATGAACACTGAAGCTTTCTTT
NA	TRBV11-2	TRBJ1-2	NA	CASSLEGASNYGYTF	TGTGCCAGCAGCTTAGAAGGGGCCAGCAACTATGGCTACACCTTC
TRBD1	TRBV20-1	TRBJ2-1	many	CSATTLDRADEQFF	TGCAGTGCTACCACTTTAGACAGGGCCGATGAGCAGTTCTTC
NA	TRBV5-6	TRBJ1-5	NA	CASSLRQGANQPQHF	TGTGCCAGCAGCTTACGGCAGGGTGCCAATCAGCCCCAGCATTTT